This entry concerns a single T cell receptor (beta chain). This sample is drawn from a study of cytomegalovirus exposure and HLA in healthy donors. A multiplex PCR was run with 60 Vbeta primers and 13 Jbeta primers. Libraries were prepared by immunoSEQ multiplex PCR; TCRdb keeps only in-frame clonotypes and omits some of them. The table records about 150,000 clones, 73% of them present only once. The sample was PBMCs. This TCR derives from a woman under 30 in good health and CMV-seronegative.

CDR3 sequence: CATSRVRDTLTPSYGYTF. CDR3 bases: TGTGCCACCAGCAGAGTCCGGGACACCTTAACCCCCAGCTATGGCTACACCTTC. The rearrangement uses TRBV15 and TRBJ1-2; tentative D call: TRBD1 (6 bases). The CDR3 contains 18 residues. Trimming removed 1 base from V and 4 bases from J, with 22 bases in between. Per germline, CDR1 LNHNV and CDR2 YYDKDF (reference sequence).